The 10 T cell receptor beta chains below were found in one sample sequenced in a study of blood T cell repertoires in COVID-19. TCRdb keeps only in-frame clones here, not all; method: immunoSEQ multiplex PCR. The table includes around 290,000 clones, 86% detected once. Sequenced input: peripheral blood. The receptors were sampled from a woman between 65 and 79 years old with COVID-19, enrolled during active disease.

This clone is termed medium-sized. The genes are TRBV28 and TRBJ2-7; TRBD1 aligns across 7 bases. The J segment lost 2 bases and the V segment lost 5 bases, leaving 12 bases of the junction unmatched. This CDR3 spans 16 amino acids. The germline V gene has CDR1 MDHEN and CDR2 SYDVKM. CDR3 region: CASSPFRDSFTYEQYF. CDR3 nucleotide sequence: TGTGCCAGCAGTCCTTTTAGGGACAGCTTCACCTACGAGCAGTACTTC. Variable domain in full (rest from reference TRBV28 and TRBJ2-7): DVKVTQSSRYLVKRTGEKVFLECVQDMDHENMFWYRQDPGLGLRLIYFSYDVKMKEKGDIPEGYSVSREKKERFSLILESASTNQTSMYLCASSPFRDSFTYEQYFGPGTRLTVT.

This chain uses TRBV19 with TRBJ2-7, with 9 bases lining up with TRBD1. The V gene's germline CDR1 is LNHDA and CDR2 SQIVND (reference sequence). This CDR3 has 15 residues. V lost 6 bases and J lost 3; bases outside the gene matches: 9. The CDR3 reads CASRYSGQGVYEQYF. The CDR3 DNA reads as TGTGCCAGTAGATATTCGGGACAGGGTGTCTACGAGCAGTACTTC.

The chain uses TRBV4-2 and TRBJ1-5, with D possibly matching TRBD1 (5 bases). Germline V gene data show CDR1 as LGHNA and CDR2 as YNFKEQ. This CDR3 comprises 15 residues. The germline V and J ends were trimmed by 0 bases and 1 base, with 7 bases remaining between them. This chain's CDR3 is CASSQEQGSNQPQHF. The CDR3 DNA sequence: TGTGCCAGCAGCCAAGAGCAGGGCAGCAATCAGCCCCAGCATTTT.

The chain recombines TRBV2 with TRBJ1-5; unclear D gene. The CDR3 has 14 residues. The V gene lost 7 bases and the J gene lost 6 bases, with 16 bases spanning the gap. Germline V gives CDR1 SNHLY, CDR2 FYNNEI. CDR3: CASNKRRAGQPQHF. The CDR3 DNA reads as TGTGCCAGCAATAAGAGGAGGGCGGGTCAGCCCCAGCATTTT.

In regard to this clone: Other DNA sequences in this sample translate to the same CDR3. V gene TRBV7-3 combines with J gene TRBJ2-2, with D possibly matching TRBD1 (5 bases). V lost 3 bases and J lost 0, with 5 bases in between. This CDR3 has 14 amino acids. Germline loops: CDR1 SGHTA, CDR2 FQGTGA. CDR3 in amino acids: CASSLTANTGELFF. CDR3 DNA: TGTGCCAGCAGCTTGACAGCGAACACCGGGGAGCTGTTTTTT. Full variable domain (rest looked up from reference TRBV7-3 and TRBJ2-2): GAGVSQTPSNKVTEKGKYVELRCDPISGHTALYWYRQSLGQGPEFLIYFQGTGAADDSGLPNDRFFAVRPEGSVSTLKIQRTERGDSAVYLCASSLTANTGELFFGEGSRLTVL.

This clone was counted a few times. This rearrangement joins TRBV12-3 or TRBV12-4 to TRBJ1-2, with D maybe TRBD1 (5 bases). The V and J ends lost 4 bases and 5 bases respectively, with 5 bases between them. The CDR3 contains 11 residues. Here the CDR3 reads CASSSGYGYTF. DNA of the CDR3: TGTGCCAGCAGTTCAGGGTATGGCTACACCTTC.

The chain uses TRBV11-2 and TRBJ2-5; 8 positions agree with TRBD1. Germline trimming cut 2 bases from V and 5 bases from J; bases unmatched to any gene: 10. The CDR3 loop spans 16 amino acids. The germline V gene encodes CDR1 SGHAT and CDR2 FQNNGV. CDR3 region: CASSLSDRGQGETQYF. The CDR3 DNA reads as TGTGCCAGCAGCTTATCCGACAGGGGCCAGGGGGAGACCCAGTACTTC.

The chain employs TRBV3-1 (or the pseudogene TRBV3-2) and TRBJ2-2, with D possibly matching TRBD2 (6 bases). Trimming removed 3 bases at V and 7 bases at J, with 9 bases between. The CDR3 consists of 13 residues. Germline values: CDR1 LGHDT, CDR2 YNNKEL (reference sequence). CDR3 amino acids: CASSQGEVGELFF. The CDR3, as DNA: TGTGCCAGCAGCCAGGGGGAGGTCGGGGAGCTGTTTTTT.

The chain links TRBV5-1 to TRBJ1-6; D is ambiguous. Looked up from germline, CDR1 is SGHRS and CDR2 is YFSETQ. Trimming shortened V by 5 bases and J by 6 bases, and 12 bases separated the two germline ends. This CDR3 is built from 14 residues. The CDR3 DNA reads as TGCGCCAGCAGTTACACAGTATCTAATTCACCCCTCCACTTT. Amino acid sequence: CASSYTVSNSPLHF.

The chain links TRBV7-9 to TRBJ2-7, with D possibly TRBD1 on 5 matching bases. The V gene lost 1 base and the J gene lost 4 bases, with 11 bases spanning the gap. Germline-derived CDR1 and CDR2 are SEHNR and FQNEAQ (reference sequence). CDR3 size: 14 residues. The CDR3 protein is CASSLEGAAYEQYF. Written as DNA, the CDR3 is TGTGCCAGCAGCTTAGAAGGGGCGGCTTACGAGCAGTACTTC.